What follows describes a single T cell receptor beta chain. Sequencing was performed with immunoSEQ multiplex PCR; in TCRdb, only in-frame clones are kept and a portion is missing. Here the sample spans about 34,000 clones, 95% to 96% being singletons. The CDR3 is made up of 14 amino acids. Trimming took 5 bases from V and 12 from J; bases not matched to a gene: 9. Looked up from germline, CDR1 is MDHEN and CDR2 is SYDVKM. This entry is derived from a study of circulating and synovial CD4+ cells in juvenile arthritis. The chain combines TRBV28 with TRBJ2-1; TRBD2 matches 11 bases. Sequences were obtained from CD4+ T cells from blood. The sequence was obtained from a human donor with juvenile idiopathic arthritis. CDR3 nucleotides: TGTGCCAGCAGTAGAATAGCGGGAGGGCCCCTGCAGTTCTTC. This gives the protein CASSRIAGGPLQFF.